The 27 T cell receptor beta chains in this list originate from one sample, sequenced in a study of blood T cell repertoires in COVID-19. The table came from immunoSEQ multiplex PCR; TCRdb's copy has only in-frame clones and leaves some out. The sample contains roughly 150,000 clones, about 87% of which appear only once. The sequenced sample was peripheral blood. The receptors derive from a woman older than 75 with acute or convalescent COVID-19.

The chain links TRBV19 to TRBJ2-2; TRBD2 might be the D (6 bases). The CDR3 loop spans 16 amino acids. Germline CDR1 LNHDA, CDR2 SQIVND (reference sequence). V shed 6 bases and J shed 2 bases, with 16 bases lying between them. The CDR3 sequence is CASSPWGGPNTGELFF. For the CDR3, the DNA is TGTGCCAGTAGCCCATGGGGAGGTCCCAACACCGGGGAGCTGTTTTTT.

J is TRBJ1-6 and V is TRBV30, with D hard to call. V lost 0 bases and J 4 bases, leaving 4 bases between the germline ends. The CDR3 runs 13 residues. The germline gives CDR1 GTSNPN, CDR2 SVGIG (reference sequence). For the CDR3, the DNA is TGTGCCTGGAGTGTACTGTATAATTCACCCCTCCACTTT. Its translation: CAWSVLYNSPLHF.

The J gene is TRBJ1-4, the V gene TRBV6-6, with 9 positions matching TRBD1. The CDR3 runs to 14 residues. V dropped 5 bases and J dropped 6; count of bases not matched to a gene: 4. Germline lookup yields CDR1 MNHNY and CDR2 SVGAGI (reference sequence). CDR3 sequence (DNA): TGTGCCAGCAGTACAGGGGGCGCGGATGAAAAACTGTTTTTT. Translation gives CASSTGGADEKLFF.

The CDR3 sequence is CASSEASGVDETQYF. For the CDR3, the DNA is TGCGCCAGCTCGGAGGCTAGCGGGGTTGACGAGACCCAGTACTTC. The chain uses TRBV5-1 and TRBJ2-5; 9 nucleotides agree with TRBD2. V lost 7 bases to trimming and J lost 5 bases; unmatched junction nucleotides: 12. This CDR3 comprises 15 residues. Germline loops: CDR1 SGHRS, CDR2 YFSETQ.

This clone has a single count. The chain combines TRBV11-3 with TRBJ2-2; 8 bases map to TRBD1. This CDR3 is 14 amino acids long. With 5 bases clipped from V and 4 bases from J, the junction kept 3 bases outside the gene matches. The V gene's germline CDR1 is SGHNT and CDR2 YENEEA. This CDR3 reads CASSGTGGTGELFF. The CDR3 nucleotides are TGTGCCAGCAGCGGGACAGGCGGCACCGGGGAGCTGTTTTTT.

The CDR3 is CASSPETGPYNEQFF. The CDR3 nucleotides read TGCGCCAGCAGCCCGGAGACAGGTCCCTACAATGAGCAGTTCTTC. V is TRBV5-1 and J is TRBJ2-1; a possible D gene is TRBD1 (6 bases). CDR1 SGHRS and CDR2 YFSETQ come from the germline V gene. The CDR3 is made up of 15 amino acids. V lost 4 bases and J 2 bases, leaving 13 bases between the germline ends.

The rearrangement links TRBV2 to TRBJ2-3; 9 bases are a match to TRBD2. CDR3 length: 15 amino acids. V trimming: 5 bases; J trimming: 9 bases; junction bases outside the gene matches: 12. The germline CDR1 and CDR2 sequences are SNHLY and FYNNEI. The CDR3 sequence: CASSPSGLAPSTQYF. In nucleotides, the CDR3 is TGTGCCAGCAGTCCCTCGGGACTAGCTCCCTCCACGCAGTATTTT.

This rearrangement joins TRBV3-1 (or the pseudogene TRBV3-2) to TRBJ2-5; 10 bases are shared with TRBD1. J was trimmed by 2 bases and V by 2 bases; bases with no gene match: 2. CDR3 length: 15 residues. Germline V gene lookup returns CDR1 LGHDT and CDR2 YNNKEL (reference sequence). CDR3 coding DNA: TGTGCCAGCAGCCAACGGACAGGGGGACAAGAGACCCAGTACTTC. It codes for CASSQRTGGQETQYF.

The chain carries TRBV19 and TRBJ1-5; TRBD1 might be the D (5 bases). The CDR3 spans 15 residues. V shed 6 bases and J shed 6 bases, with 18 bases lying between them. CDR1 is LNHDA, CDR2 SQIVND, per germline (reference sequence). The CDR3, as DNA: TGTGCCAGTAGCCCCGACAGCAATCCCGCTCAGCCCCAGCATTTT. Translating gives CASSPDSNPAQPQHF. Using reference TRBV19 and TRBJ1-5 for the parts outside the CDR3, the full variable domain is DGGITQSPKYLFRKEGQNVTLSCEQNLNHDAMYWYRQDPGQGLRLIYYSQIVNDFQKGDIAEGYSVSREKKESFPLTVTSAQKNPTAFYLCASSPDSNPAQPQHFGDGTRLSIL.

The V gene is TRBV30, the J gene TRBJ1-6, with 7 nucleotides matching TRBD1. J lost 10 bases, V lost 3 bases, and 12 bases had no gene match. This CDR3 region has 15 residues. Germline V gene data show CDR1 as GTSNPN and CDR2 as SVGIG (reference sequence). The CDR3 DNA sequence: TGTGCCTGGAGGAGGAGGTCAGGGGGTGACTCACCCCTCCACTTT. This sequence encodes CAWRRRSGGDSPLHF.

The chain uses TRBV5-1 and TRBJ2-3; 8 bases align to TRBD2. CDR3 size: 16 residues. The V and J ends lost 0 bases and 2 bases, in that order; junction bases with no gene match: 5. The germline gives CDR1 SGHRS, CDR2 YFSETQ. CDR3 bases: TGCGCCAGCAGCTTGGAGACTAGCGCCAACACAGATACGCAGTATTTT. Translated, it gives CASSLETSANTDTQYF. Supplemented by reference TRBV5-1 and TRBJ2-3, the full variable domain reads KAGVTQTPRYLIKTRGQQVTLSCSPISGHRSVSWYQQTPGQGLQFLFEYFSETQRNKGNFPGRFSGRQFSNSRSEMNVSTLELGDSALYLCASSLETSANTDTQYFGPGTRLTVL.

The chain employs TRBV2 and TRBJ1-2, with a possible D match to TRBD1 (6 bases). This CDR3 contains 15 residues. Germline V gene sequence: CDR1 SNHLY, CDR2 FYNNEI. Trimming removed 5 bases at V and 0 bases at J, with 13 bases between. The CDR3 sequence is CASSQQGFANYGYTF. CDR3 nucleotides: TGTGCCAGCAGTCAACAGGGATTTGCTAACTATGGCTACACCTTC.

This clone was counted once. V gene TRBV7-9 combines with J gene TRBJ1-2; 7 nucleotides line up with TRBD1. Germline CDR1 SEHNR, CDR2 FQNEAQ (reference sequence). V dropped 4 bases and J dropped 8; count of bases not matched to a gene: 25. CDR3 length: 19 amino acids. The CDR3 spells CASSSLPDSQGPGINGYTF. The CDR3 DNA sequence: TGTGCCAGCAGCTCATTACCCGACTCACAGGGGCCCGGCATCAACGGCTACACCTTC.

The V gene is TRBV3-1 (or the pseudogene TRBV3-2), the J gene TRBJ2-1; TRBD2 matches at 8 bases. J was trimmed by 8 bases and V by 3 bases; bases with no gene match: 9. Germline V gene lookup returns CDR1 LGHDT and CDR2 YNNKEL (reference sequence). The CDR3 runs 15 residues. In nucleotides, the CDR3 is TGTGCCAGCAGCCACCTTCGGGGGCGGGGGGATGAGCAGTTCTTC. It specifies CASSHLRGRGDEQFF.

This chain links TRBV6-6 with TRBJ1-2, with TRBD1 matching over 8 bases. V trimming: 7 bases; J trimming: 7 bases; junction bases outside the gene matches: 8. The CDR3 totals 13 residues. Germline V CDR1 and CDR2: MNHNY, SVGAGI (reference sequence). The CDR3 region has the DNA TGTGCCAGCACTCAAACAGGGGGGACTGGCTACACCTTC. It translates to CASTQTGGTGYTF.

V and J are TRBV25-1 and TRBJ1-1; D unresolved. Germline V gene lookup returns CDR1 MGHDK and CDR2 SYGVNS. Trimming cost V 5 bases and J 1 base, with 14 bases left between them. The CDR3 is 15 residues long. The CDR3 reads CASSSHTRKNTEAFF. Written as DNA, the CDR3 is TGTGCCAGCAGTTCACATACCAGGAAGAACACTGAAGCTTTCTTT.

This clone was counted a few times. The chain employs TRBV3-1 (or the pseudogene TRBV3-2) and TRBJ2-3; 9 nucleotides agree with TRBD2. Looked up from germline, CDR1 is LGHDT and CDR2 is YNNKEL (reference sequence). The junction had 16 bases not matched to a gene; V was cut back by 7 bases and J by 2 bases. The CDR3 totals 18 residues. In DNA, the CDR3 is TGTGCCAGCACGGAAAGGAGGCGGCTAGCGGGGAACACAGATACGCAGTATTTT. The encoded protein is CASTERRRLAGNTDTQYF.

This chain joins TRBV24-1 and TRBJ1-2; 8 positions match TRBD1. The CDR3 extends over 12 amino acids. With V trimmed by 4 bases and J by 10 bases, 4 bases remained unmatched. In germline, CDR1 is KGHDR, CDR2 SFDVKD. The CDR3, as DNA: TGTGCCACCAGTGAGACAGGGGCTGCCTACACCTTC. Protein: CATSETGAAYTF.

This clone was seen more than once but under ten times. The chain links TRBV1 to TRBJ1-1; TRBD1 reflects the table's D call only, with no check against the DNA. TRBV1 is assigned pseudogene status. The CDR3 length is 15 residues. The CDR3 DNA reads TGCACCAGCAGCCTGACAGGCCCCCTCAACACTGAAGCTTTCTTT. Translation gives CTSSLTGPLNTEAFF.

The chain recombines TRBV3-1 (or the pseudogene TRBV3-2) with TRBJ1-2, with TRBD1 matching 7 bases. Trimming removed 1 base from V and 4 bases from J; junction bases left unmatched: 6. CDR3 size: 15 residues. Germline V gene data show CDR1 as LGHDT and CDR2 as YNNKEL (reference sequence). The CDR3 sequence: CASSQVSRGFYGYTF. The CDR3 DNA sequence: TGTGCCAGCAGCCAAGTTTCCAGGGGGTTCTATGGCTACACCTTC.

This clone has a single count. V is TRBV2 and J is TRBJ1-4, with a possible D match to TRBD1 (6 bases). This CDR3 has 14 amino acids. Germline V CDR1 and CDR2: SNHLY, FYNNEI. V shed 6 bases and J shed 8 bases, with 16 bases lying between them. The CDR3 sequence is CASRQQGSWEKLFF. The CDR3 nucleotides are TGTGCCAGCAGGCAACAGGGTTCTTGGGAAAAACTGTTTTTT. The full variable domain, rest sourced from reference TRBV2 and TRBJ1-4, is EPEVTQTPSHQVTQMGQEVILRCVPISNHLYFYWYRQILGQKVEFLVSFYNNEISEKSEIFDDQFSVERPDGSNFTLKIRSTKLEDSAMYFCASRQQGSWEKLFFGSGTQLSVL.

The chain couples TRBV5-6 to TRBJ1-2; no reliable D call. Trimming shortened V by 0 bases and J by 2 bases, and 8 bases separated the two germline ends. In germline, CDR1 is SGHDT, CDR2 YYEEEE. The CDR3 has 14 residues. The CDR3 protein is CASSLVHQNYGYTF. As DNA, the CDR3 is TGTGCCAGCAGCTTGGTACACCAGAACTATGGCTACACCTTC.

The chain combines TRBV30 with TRBJ2-3; D unresolved. The V and J ends lost 4 bases and 3 bases respectively, with 5 bases between them. This CDR3 is 11 amino acids long. Germline loops: CDR1 GTSNPN, CDR2 SVGIG (reference sequence). CDR3 nucleotide sequence: TGTGCCTGGACCTTTACAGATACGCAGTATTTT. Protein sequence: CAWTFTDTQYF.

V is TRBV27 and J is TRBJ1-2; D possibly corresponds to TRBD1 (6 bases). The length of the CDR3 is 15 residues. CDR1 MNHEY and CDR2 SMNVEV come from the germline V gene (reference sequence). V was clipped by 4 bases and J by 3 bases, with 15 bases between them. Here the CDR3 reads CASSYYDRQHYGYTF. DNA for the CDR3: TGTGCCAGCAGTTACTATGACAGGCAACACTATGGCTACACCTTC.

The CDR3 DNA reads as TGTGCCAGCAGTGAAACAGGGGGCGGTCAGCCCCAGCATTTT. Protein: CASSETGGGQPQHF. The V gene is TRBV6-1, the J gene TRBJ1-5; 9 bases agree with TRBD1. Germline V gives CDR1 MNHNS, CDR2 SASEGT. The CDR3 has 14 amino acids. V gave up 2 bases and J gave up 6 bases; unmatched junction bases: 2.

CDR3 nucleotide sequence: TGTGCCAGCTCACCCGGGACAGGGATTGAAGCTTTCTTT. As protein: CASSPGTGIEAFF. The V gene is TRBV18, the J gene TRBJ1-1; 9 nucleotides match TRBD1. Germline CDR1 and CDR2: KGHSH and LQKENI. J gave up 7 bases and V 3 bases, and 3 bases lay outside the gene matches. CDR3 length: 13 amino acids.

A few counts support this clone. The chain's CDR3 is CASSPGTLTYEQYF. CDR3 nucleotide sequence: TGTGCCAGCAGCCCCGGGACTCTTACTTACGAGCAGTACTTC. The J gene is TRBJ2-7, the V gene TRBV5-6; D is possibly TRBD2 (6 bases). Trimming left V 4 bases short and J 4 bases short, with 15 bases between. Per the germline V gene, CDR1 is SGHDT and CDR2 is YYEEEE. The CDR3 consists of 14 residues.